This T cell receptor (beta chain) is drawn from a study of blood T cell repertoires in COVID-19. Study background: T cells, B-cell-depleted T cells, or PBMCs provided the cDNA or gDNA that served as material.

Original methodology: Cell counts per sample came from amplifying reference gene primers. The table came from immunoSEQ multiplex PCR; TCRdb's copy has only in-frame clones and leaves some out. V and J calls and clone size are given by that table; D and trimming were obtained from the DNA. Of roughly 180,000 clones listed, more than 65% were seen once; the top ten hold 5.6%. The age range of participants was about 18 to 95 years, with residence in under 30 US areas. Each participant's cohort was designated according to participant-reported clinical history. Sequencing was done on a sample of PBMCs or T cells enriched from blood (not recorded which). This receptor was taken from a woman aged 40 to 50 with acute COVID-19.

The CDR3 loop is CASMEGLRGNTIYF. In DNA form, the CDR3 reads TGTGCCAGTATGGAGGGTTTGAGAGGAAACACCATATATTTT. This chain connects TRBV19 to TRBJ1-3; D is undetermined. CDR1 LNHDA and CDR2 SQIVND come from the germline V gene (reference sequence). The CDR3 is 14 amino acids. Trimming removed 7 bases at V and 4 bases at J, with 14 bases between. The full variable domain, rest sourced from reference TRBV19 and TRBJ1-3, is DGGITQSPKYLFRKEGQNVTLSCEQNLNHDAMYWYRQDPGQGLRLIYYSQIVNDFQKGDIAEGYSVSREKKESFPLTVTSAQKNPTAFYLCASMEGLRGNTIYFGEGSWLTVV.